This TCR beta chain was captured in a study of blood T cell repertoires in COVID-19. Study context: Specimens from acute and convalescent COVID-19 originated in the United States, Italy and Spain. PBMCs, B-cell-depleted T cells, or T cells were the source of the cDNA or gDNA that made up the material.

Participant age was roughly 18 to 89 years, and participants resided in about two dozen US areas. In the study's own analysis: By means of reference gene primer amplification, nucleated cell counts were estimated. Using immunoSEQ multiplex PCR, the repertoire was profiled, and TCRdb retains in-frame clones only, with some absent. V, J and clone size derive from that table, while D and trimming were established from the DNA sequence. The sample records 200,000 to 250,000 clones, around 86% being singletons. The CDR3 has 16 residues. Per germline, CDR1 KGHDR and CDR2 SFDVKD. Trimming cost V 4 bases and J 3 bases; bases outside gene matches: 8.

The rearrangement links TRBV24-1 to TRBJ1-5; 7 bases are a match to TRBD1. Source material: PBMCs or T cells enriched from blood (not recorded which). The TCR comes from a middle-aged woman with acute COVID-19. This CDR3 is CATSEAGGSDNQPQHF. The CDR3 nucleotides are TGTGCCACCAGTGAGGCAGGGGGAAGTGACAATCAGCCCCAGCATTTT.